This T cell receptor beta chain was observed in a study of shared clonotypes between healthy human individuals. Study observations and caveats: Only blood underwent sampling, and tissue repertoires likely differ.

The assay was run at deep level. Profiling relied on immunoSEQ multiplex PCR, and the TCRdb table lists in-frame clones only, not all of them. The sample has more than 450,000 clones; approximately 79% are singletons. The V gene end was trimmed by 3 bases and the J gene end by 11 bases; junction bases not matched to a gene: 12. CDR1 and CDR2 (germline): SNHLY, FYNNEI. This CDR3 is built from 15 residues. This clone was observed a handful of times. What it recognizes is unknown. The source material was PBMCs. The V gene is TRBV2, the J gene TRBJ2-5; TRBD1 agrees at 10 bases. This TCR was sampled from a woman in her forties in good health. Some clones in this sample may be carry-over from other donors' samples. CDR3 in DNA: TGTGCCAGCAGTGACCGGACAGGGGGGATAGGAGAGCAGTACTTC. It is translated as CASSDRTGGIGEQYF.